Each of the 27 T cell receptor beta chains below was sequenced from the same sample in a study of CD8 T cells in ankylosing spondylitis. TCRdb redid the calling of the 5' RACE reads with MiXCR, one entry per CDR3 protein. The sample lists some 340,000 distinct CDR3 sequences, roughly 15% seen once, with 0.9% to 1.2% in the top ten. Sequencing was performed on blood, either unsorted or a sorted T cell fraction (not recorded which). The receptors shown here come from a male donor with ankylosing spondylitis or in good health (not recorded which).

Only a few counts were recorded for this clonotype. The chain links TRBV11-3 to TRBJ1-1, with 8 bases identical to TRBD1. This CDR3 is 14 amino acids long. Germline CDR1 SGHNT, CDR2 YENEEA. V trimming: 5 bases; J trimming: 1 base; junction bases outside the gene matches: 3. This chain's CDR3 is CASSIQGGNTEAFF. In nucleotides, the CDR3 is TGTGCCAGCAGCATACAGGGGGGGAACACTGAAGCTTTCTTT.

This clonotype was seen more than once but under ten times. The chain couples TRBV7-7 to TRBJ2-1; maybe TRBD1 (6 bases). From germline, CDR1 is SSHAT and CDR2 FNYEAQ (reference sequence). The CDR3 is made up of 18 amino acids. V lost 2 bases and J lost 0, with 17 bases in between. CDR3 amino acids: CASSLSTWGLRSYNEQFF. The CDR3 DNA reads TGTGCCAGCAGCTTATCTACTTGGGGGCTACGCTCCTACAATGAGCAGTTCTTC.

This clonotype was seen repeatedly, ten times or more. CDR3: CASSMGTGGSNQPQHF. CDR3 in DNA: TGTGCCAGCAGCATGGGGACAGGGGGTTCAAATCAGCCCCAGCATTTT. V is TRBV5-5 and J is TRBJ1-5; the match to TRBD1 covers 11 bases. CDR3 length: 16 residues. The J segment lost 4 bases and the V segment lost 4 bases, leaving 7 bases of the junction unmatched. Germline CDR1 and CDR2: SGHKS and YYEKEE (reference sequence).

The V call is TRBV27, the J call TRBJ1-1; 8 positions match TRBD1. The CDR3 runs to 18 residues. Germline-derived CDR1 and CDR2 are MNHEY and SMNVEV (reference sequence). Trimming removed 4 bases from V and 5 bases from J; junction bases left unmatched: 18. The CDR3 reads CASSSQTGVQLGGTEAFF. The CDR3, as DNA: TGTGCCAGCAGTTCTCAGACAGGGGTGCAACTAGGGGGGACTGAAGCTTTCTTT.

This clonotype came up a few times. The chain recombines TRBV3-1 with TRBJ2-3; 8 positions agree with TRBD2. CDR3 size: 16 residues. Losses at the gene ends were 4 bases for V and 5 bases for J; bases not matched to a gene: 11. Per the germline V gene, CDR1 is LGHDT and CDR2 is YNNKEL (reference sequence). The CDR3 DNA reads TGTGCCAGCAGCCTGCGAGCGGGAGTAGGGTTAGATACGCAGTATTTT. Protein: CASSLRAGVGLDTQYF.

The gene calls are TRBV24-1 and TRBJ2-5; no clear D gene. The CDR3 runs to 15 residues. Germline CDR1 is KGHDR and CDR2 is SFDVKD. V lost 12 bases, J lost 3 bases, and 22 bases lay in between. This CDR3 reads CAPPPLNSAEETQYF. The DNA for the CDR3 is TGTGCCCCCCCTCCTTTGAATTCGGCCGAAGAGACCCAGTACTTC.

V usage is TRBV20-1 and J usage is TRBJ2-5, with 10 bases that match TRBD2. J was trimmed by 5 bases and V by 5 bases; bases with no gene match: 2. The CDR3 covers 12 residues. The V gene's germline CDR1 is DFQATT and CDR2 SNEGSKA (reference sequence). CDR3: CSAVTSGETQYF. The CDR3 nucleotides read TGCAGTGCTGTGACTAGCGGGGAGACCCAGTACTTC.

The chain joins TRBV3-1 to TRBJ2-1; TRBD2 matches at 9 bases. CDR3 length: 17 amino acids. The germline CDR1 and CDR2 sequences are LGHDT and YNNKEL (reference sequence). With V trimmed by 0 bases and J by 2 bases, 5 bases remained unmatched. CDR3 loop: CASSQDRLAGAYNEQFF. The CDR3 region has the DNA TGTGCCAGCAGCCAAGATCGATTAGCGGGGGCCTACAATGAGCAGTTCTTC.

In its sample, this clonotype was seen once. The rearrangement links TRBV20-1 to TRBJ2-7; D possibly corresponds to TRBD2 (6 bases). V was pared by 3 bases and J by 9 bases, with 24 bases between. The CDR3 has 15 amino acids. In germline, CDR1 is DFQATT, CDR2 SNEGSKA (reference sequence). The DNA of the CDR3 is TGCAGTGCTAGGACCGTCAGCGGGTCCCTTGGAATGCAGTACTTC. Its protein is CSARTVSGSLGMQYF.

This clonotype was seen a handful of times. Sequence at one end of the junction differs from germline and may be a read error. V and J are TRBV20-1 and TRBJ1-5, with 7 bases that match TRBD1. Germline V lookup: CDR1 DFQATT, CDR2 SNEGSKA (reference sequence). The CDR3 contains 12 residues. CDR3 sequence reads: CSARQGDQPQHF. The CDR3 nucleotides read TGCAGCGCTAGACAGGGTGATCAGCCCCAGCATTTT.

This clonotype was detected only a few times. J is TRBJ1-5 and V is TRBV11-2; D is unclear. V was clipped by 2 bases and J by 0 bases, with 5 bases between them. Per germline, CDR1 SGHAT and CDR2 FQNNGV. This CDR3 is 14 amino acids long. The CDR3 nucleotides read TGTGCCAGCAGCTTAACGCCTAGCAATCAGCCCCAGCATTTT. Protein product: CASSLTPSNQPQHF. Full variable domain (rest looked up from reference TRBV11-2 and TRBJ1-5): EAGVAQSPRYKIIEKRQSVAFWCNPISGHATLYWYQQILGQGPKLLIQFQNNGVVDDSQLPKDRFSAERLKGVDSTLKIQPAKLEDSAVYLCASSLTPSNQPQHFGDGTRLSIL.

This clonotype was seen at least ten times. This chain uses TRBV11-2 with TRBJ2-1; D remains ambiguous. CDR1 is SGHAT, CDR2 FQNNGV, per germline. CDR3 length equals 13 residues. Trimming pared 1 base from V and 5 bases from J, leaving 6 bases between. The CDR3 protein is CASSLGLNNEQFF. The DNA for the CDR3 is TGTGCCAGCAGCTTAGGACTTAACAATGAGCAGTTCTTC.

This clonotype was counted a few times. The chain employs TRBV9 and TRBJ2-3; 9 bases line up with TRBD2. The trim removed 1 base at V and 5 bases at J, leaving 11 bases unmatched. The CDR3 spans 17 residues. The V gene's germline CDR1 is SGDLS and CDR2 YYNGEE. The CDR3 DNA reads TGTGCCAGCAGCGTAAGATCAAGCGGGGGGCCAGAAGATACGCAGTATTTT. Amino acids: CASSVRSSGGPEDTQYF.

A few counts support this clonotype. This rearrangement joins TRBV20-1 to TRBJ2-2; possible D gene TRBD1, 5 bases. V gave up 0 bases and J gave up 1 base, with 9 bases separating them. CDR1 is DFQATT and CDR2 is SNEGSKA in the germline V gene (reference sequence). CDR3 length equals 15 residues. In nucleotides, the CDR3 is TGCAGTGCTAGAGATCGGACAAGGAACACCGGGGAGCTGTTTTTT. Translating it yields CSARDRTRNTGELFF.

The chain joins TRBV3-1 to TRBJ2-3, with D tentatively TRBD2 (6 bases). The germline V gene has CDR1 LGHDT and CDR2 YNNKEL (reference sequence). Trimming took 4 bases from V and 0 from J, leaving 20 bases between them. The CDR3 has 18 amino acids. The CDR3 here is CASSPSRVVAASTDTQYF. CDR3 DNA: TGTGCCAGCAGCCCCTCGCGGGTGGTAGCGGCTAGCACAGATACGCAGTATTTT.

This clonotype was recorded a few times. The chain joins TRBV7-2 to TRBJ2-5; no definite D call. Trimming took 5 bases from V and 5 from J, leaving 15 bases between them. Germline V gives CDR1 SGHTA, CDR2 FQGNSA. The CDR3 contains 14 residues. CDR3 nucleotides: TGTGCCAGCAGCATTAGTTGGGGTGTGGAGACCCAGTACTTC. Its translation is CASSISWGVETQYF.

The chain has TRBV12-3 or TRBV12-4 and TRBJ2-5; possible D gene TRBD1, 6 bases. V lost 3 bases to trimming and J lost 5 bases, with 10 bases between them. The CDR3 has 13 residues. The CDR3 DNA reads as TGTGCCAGCAGTTTTAGGGGGATGGAGACCCAGTACTTC. Translated: CASSFRGMETQYF.

This clonotype was recorded at least ten times. The chain links TRBV5-1 to TRBJ2-2, with D possibly being TRBD1 (6 bases). With 3 bases removed from V and 2 bases from J, the gap between germline ends came to 11 bases. The germline CDR1 and CDR2 sequences are SGHRS and YFSETQ. The CDR3 runs to 15 residues. CDR3 sequence reads: CASSSHRVNTGELFF. The CDR3 bases are TGCGCCAGCAGCTCCCACAGGGTTAACACCGGGGAGCTGTTTTTT. Together with reference TRBV5-1 and TRBJ2-2, the CDR3 gives the full variable domain: KAGVTQTPRYLIKTRGQQVTLSCSPISGHRSVSWYQQTPGQGLQFLFEYFSETQRNKGNFPGRFSGRQFSNSRSEMNVSTLELGDSALYLCASSSHRVNTGELFFGEGSRLTVL.

This clonotype occurred a few times. V usage is TRBV3-1 and J usage is TRBJ2-7; 12 bases are a match to TRBD2. Germline lookup yields CDR1 LGHDT and CDR2 YNNKEL (reference sequence). There are 16 residues in the CDR3. Unmatched junction bases numbered 9, after V lost 4 bases and J lost 5 bases. The CDR3 sequence: CASSPRRTSGVNEQYF. Here the CDR3 DNA reads TGTGCCAGCAGCCCGAGGAGGACTAGCGGGGTCAACGAGCAGTACTTC.

The gene calls are TRBV5-1 and TRBJ2-1; 10 nucleotides agree with TRBD1. The CDR3 consists of 16 residues. Unmatched junction bases numbered 8, after V lost 4 bases and J lost 4 bases. Germline CDR1 is SGHRS and CDR2 is YFSETQ. The CDR3 is CASSLKTGGDYNEQFF. For the CDR3, the DNA is TGCGCCAGCAGCCTGAAGACAGGGGGCGATTACAATGAGCAGTTCTTC.

This rearrangement joins TRBV10-1 to TRBJ2-1; D gene ambiguous. This CDR3 is 13 amino acids long. With 4 bases removed from V and 6 bases from J, the gap between germline ends came to 10 bases. Germline lookup yields CDR1 WNHNN and CDR2 SYGVQD (reference sequence). The CDR3: CASSVPNSNEQFF. DNA for the CDR3: TGCGCCAGCAGTGTCCCAAACAGCAATGAGCAGTTCTTC.

The gene calls are TRBV27 and TRBJ2-3, with D perhaps matching TRBD2 (6 bases). Trimming took off 5 bases at V and 6 bases at J, with 18 bases between the two ends. CDR1 is MNHEY and CDR2 is SMNVEV in the germline V gene (reference sequence). This CDR3 is 15 amino acids long. The CDR3, as DNA: TGTGCCAGCAGTCTACTTAGCGGAGGGGAGGATACGCAGTATTTT. Its protein product is CASSLLSGGEDTQYF.

The chain is built from TRBV6-5 and TRBJ1-1; D not certain. V was clipped by 2 bases and J by 3 bases, with 10 bases between them. The CDR3 contains 14 residues. CDR1 is MNHEY, CDR2 SVGAGI, per germline. The CDR3 sequence is CASSYGVLHTEAFF. CDR3 bases: TGTGCCAGCAGTTACGGGGTACTCCACACTGAAGCTTTCTTT.

This clonotype was detected a few times. V gene TRBV10-3 combines with J gene TRBJ1-1, with D uncertain. Between the trimmed V and J ends, which lost 2 bases and 8 bases, there was a span of 9 bases. This CDR3 region has 12 residues. CDR1 and CDR2 (germline): ENHRY, SYGVKD. CDR3 residues: CAISEGPGEAFF. The DNA of the CDR3 is TGTGCCATCAGTGAGGGACCGGGCGAAGCTTTCTTT.

In its sample, this clonotype was seen a few times. The chain couples TRBV9 to TRBJ1-3; TRBD1 matches at 9 bases. Trimming at V came to 2 bases and at J to 3 bases, leaving 6 bases not matched to a gene. Germline V gene sequence: CDR1 SGDLS, CDR2 YYNGEE. CDR3 length: 16 amino acids. CDR3 sequence (DNA): TGTGCCAGCAGCGTTGGAGGGACAGGGAGTGGAAACACCATATATTTT. The encoded protein is CASSVGGTGSGNTIYF.

The chain joins TRBV20-1 to TRBJ1-2, with 8 bases lining up with TRBD1. Germline lookup yields CDR1 DFQATT and CDR2 SNEGSKA (reference sequence). V lost 3 bases and J lost 2; bases outside the gene matches: 8. The CDR3 covers 15 residues. This CDR3 is CSASPGQGWNYGYTF. As DNA, the CDR3 is TGCAGTGCTAGTCCTGGACAGGGTTGGAACTATGGCTACACCTTC.

This clonotype has at least ten counts. The CDR3, as DNA: TGTGCCAGCAGTCGGACAGGGGACAATGAGCAGTTCTTC. It yields the protein CASSRTGDNEQFF. The chain combines TRBV12-3 or TRBV12-4 with TRBJ2-1; 9 bases map to TRBD1. J gave up 5 bases and V 5 bases, and 1 base lay outside the gene matches. This CDR3 spans 13 amino acids.